Detailed here is one TCR beta chain. Its target is unknown. The PCR contained 60 Vbeta and 13 Jbeta primers. Data came from immunoSEQ multiplex PCR; TCRdb stores just in-frame clones and leaves some out. The data contain about 100,000 clones, approximately 80% of them seen just once; the ten biggest clones take up roughly 4%. This sample was taken from a study of cytomegalovirus exposure and HLA in healthy donors. Study in general: Unique TCR beta sequences numbering some 120 million came from 150 million to 200 million T cells in an earlier analysis. Study-level findings and limits: In vitro, three CMV-associated chains proved specific for CMV antigens. Cytomegalovirus association was listed for roughly 160 TCR beta chains. Data from an earlier analysis indicated that most TCR beta V segments were productive either about 87% or about 30% of the time.

The CDR3 loop spans 15 amino acids. Germline values: CDR1 SGHTS, CDR2 YDEGEE. J lost 3 bases, V lost 2 bases, and 5 bases had no gene match. The sequenced sample was PBMCs. The TCR originated in a woman between 70 and 85 years old in good health and CMV-seropositive. The chain recombines TRBV5-8 with TRBJ2-7; 10 nucleotides match TRBD1. The CDR3 spells CASSLRTGGNYEQYF. CDR3 DNA sequence: TGTGCCAGCAGCTTACGGACAGGGGGGAACTACGAGCAGTACTTC.